A single sample gave rise to the 23 T cell receptor beta chains below, sequenced in a study. TCRdb fed the 5' RACE reads into MiXCR, producing one record per CDR3 protein. The sample records about 13,000 distinct CDR3 sequences, 23% being singletons. Sequencing was performed on naive CD4+ T cells sorted from blood. Sample subset: naive CD4+ T cells, CD4+CD45RA+CD25-. The source of these receptors is a female donor with breast cancer.

Details on this clonotype: The junction does not match germline at one end; this may be a read error. The V gene is TRBV9, the J gene TRBJ1-3, with D unresolved. The length of the CDR3 is 15 residues. In germline, CDR1 is SGDLS, CDR2 YYNGEE. The CDR3 here is CAGSVGRYSGNTIYF. The DNA for the CDR3 is TGTGCCGGCAGCGTAGGAAGATACTCTGGAAACACCATATACTTT.

This clonotype has only one observation. The chain employs TRBV2 and TRBJ2-1; D is unresolved. Germline-derived CDR1 and CDR2 are SNHLY and FYNNEI. The CDR3 sequence is 14 residues long. V gave up 11 bases and J gave up 2 bases, with 16 bases separating them. DNA for the CDR3: TGTGCCGGCTATTACGTCGAAACCTACAATGAGCAGTTCTTC. This gives the protein CAGYYVETYNEQFF.

The chain joins TRBV9 to TRBJ2-3, with 12 bases fitting TRBD1. Germline CDR1 is SGDLS and CDR2 is YYNGEE. V shed 3 bases, J shed 4 bases, and the junction held 9 bases outside the gene matches. This CDR3 region has 17 residues. The CDR3 region is CASSERDRGLKADTQYF. The DNA for the CDR3 is TGTGCCAGCAGCGAGCGGGACAGGGGGCTCAAGGCAGATACGCAGTATTTT.

This clonotype was counted a few times. A much larger clone differs by one base, so this may be a read error. V gene TRBV10-3 combines with J gene TRBJ1-3; D ambiguous. The CDR3 runs to 14 residues. Germline CDR1 reads ENHRY; CDR2 reads SYGVKD. Trimming took off 6 bases at V and 2 bases at J, with 11 bases between the two ends. The CDR3 region has the DNA TGTGCCATCAGGGCGGCGCACGCTGGAAACACCATATATTTT. Its translation: CAIRAAHAGNTIYF.

This clonotype counts as medium-sized (0.01 to 0.1%). The rearrangement uses TRBV24-1 and TRBJ1-1, with D hard to call. V lost 3 bases and J 5 bases, leaving 9 bases between the germline ends. The germline gives CDR1 KGHDR, CDR2 SFDVKD. This CDR3 is 13 amino acids long. The CDR3 nucleotides read TGTGCCACCAGTGATCCGCTGGGAACTGAAGCTTTCTTT. Encoded protein: CATSDPLGTEAFF.

In its sample, this clonotype was seen many times. This chain joins TRBV11-2 and TRBJ2-1, with D possibly being TRBD2 (5 bases). V was clipped by 0 bases and J by 7 bases, with 10 bases between them. The CDR3 runs 14 residues. From germline, CDR1 is SGHAT and CDR2 FQNNGV. In nucleotides, the CDR3 is TGTGCCAGCAGCTTAGATTTGGTAGCGAATGAGCAGTTCTTC. It yields the protein CASSLDLVANEQFF.

This chain connects TRBV20-1 to TRBJ2-3; 8 nucleotides line up with TRBD2. The CDR3 consists of 14 residues. Germline V gene lookup returns CDR1 DFQATT and CDR2 SNEGSKA (reference sequence). J gave up 0 bases and V 6 bases, and 5 bases lay outside the gene matches. CDR3 nucleotides: TGCAGTGCCCGGGGGACTAGGAGCACAGATACGCAGTATTTT. Protein sequence: CSARGTRSTDTQYF.

This clonotype was detected many times. The chain recombines TRBV14 with TRBJ1-1; maybe TRBD1 (6 bases). Between the trimmed V and J ends, which lost 1 base and 2 bases, there was a span of 23 bases. Germline assignment: CDR1 SGHDN and CDR2 FVKESK. This CDR3 comprises 19 residues. The CDR3 coding sequence is TGTGCCAGCAGCCAAGGAGTTTACACCCGCGGCGGGGGCAACACTGAAGCTTTCTTT. Amino acid sequence: CASSQGVYTRGGGNTEAFF.

V is TRBV19 and J is TRBJ2-1; D is undetermined. Trimming shortened V by 3 bases and J by 9 bases, and 15 bases separated the two germline ends. Germline loops: CDR1 LNHDA, CDR2 SQIVND (reference sequence). CDR3 size: 14 residues. The CDR3 DNA is TGTGCCAGTAGTATCAGACCGGGCTCGAGTGAGCAGTTCTTC. It encodes CASSIRPGSSEQFF.

This sequence joins TRBV30 and TRBJ2-7; unclear D gene. The CDR3 is made up of 12 amino acids. Germline lookup yields CDR1 GTSNPN and CDR2 SVGIG (reference sequence). V lost 1 base and J 3 bases, leaving 7 bases between the germline ends. The CDR3 loop reads CAWSAAGYEQYF. The CDR3 bases are TGTGCCTGGAGTGCGGCAGGCTACGAGCAGTACTTC.

As concerns this clonotype: A junction end diverges from the germline sequence, so it may reflect a read error. V is TRBV15 and J is TRBJ1-2; perhaps TRBD1 as D (6 bases). This CDR3 comprises 15 residues. Germline-derived CDR1 and CDR2 are LNHNV and YYDKDF (reference sequence). The CDR3 protein is CATSRSGQFNCGYTF. CDR3 sequence (DNA): TGTGCCACCAGTAGGTCCGGACAGTTCAACTGTGGCTACACCTTC. The variable domain in full, completed from reference TRBV15 and TRBJ1-2, reads DAMVIQNPRYQVTQFGKPVTLSCSQTLNHNVMYWYQQKSSQAPKLLFHYYDKDFNNEADTPDNFQSRRPNTSFCFLDIRSPGLGDTAMYLCATSRSGQFNCGYTFGSGTRLTVV.

This clonotype appeared many times. The CDR3 protein is CASSLVGSGELFF. In DNA, the CDR3 is TGTGCCAGCAGCTTAGTGGGGAGCGGGGAGCTGTTTTTT. This chain connects TRBV7-3 to TRBJ2-2, with D possibly TRBD2 on 5 matching bases. The CDR3 totals 13 residues. In germline, CDR1 is SGHTA, CDR2 FQGTGA. Trimming shortened V by 2 bases and J by 7 bases, and 8 bases separated the two germline ends.

This clonotype occurred many times. The chain couples TRBV5-1 to TRBJ1-1; 7 bases are a match to TRBD1. This CDR3 has 13 amino acids. Trimming at V came to 4 bases and at J to 6 bases, leaving 6 bases not matched to a gene. Looked up from germline, CDR1 is SGHRS and CDR2 is YFSETQ. This chain's CDR3 is CASSPDRVAEAFF. In DNA, the CDR3 is TGCGCCAGCAGCCCCGACAGGGTCGCTGAAGCTTTCTTT.

This clonotype was seen repeatedly, ten times or more. The genes are TRBV5-1 and TRBJ2-7; 7 nucleotides align to TRBD1. J was trimmed by 2 bases and V by 4 bases; bases with no gene match: 9. The CDR3 is 15 amino acids. Germline V gives CDR1 SGHRS, CDR2 YFSETQ. The CDR3 spells CASSQRQGYPYEQYF. The DNA of the CDR3 is TGCGCCAGCAGCCAACGACAGGGATACCCCTACGAGCAGTACTTC.

There are many counts of this clonotype. The rearrangement links TRBV5-1 to TRBJ2-7; D gene unclear. The CDR3 runs 12 residues. V was shortened by 2 bases and J by 5 bases, with 8 bases between the two germline ends. CDR1 and CDR2 (germline): SGHRS, YFSETQ. This CDR3 reads CASSLYSDEQYF. The CDR3 bases are TGCGCCAGCAGCTTATATAGTGACGAGCAGTACTTC.

This clonotype was found a few times. This rearrangement joins TRBV7-7 to TRBJ2-1; D might be TRBD1 or TRBD2, each matching 5 bases. This CDR3 has 13 amino acids. Germline-derived CDR1 and CDR2 are SSHAT and FNYEAQ (reference sequence). Trimming left V 4 bases short and J 7 bases short, with 11 bases between. DNA of the CDR3: TGTGCCAGCAGCTCCTCTGAGGGGAATGAGCAGTTCTTC. Translating gives CASSSSEGNEQFF.

This clonotype was observed a few times. The chain employs TRBV20-1 and TRBJ2-3, with 8 bases fitting TRBD2. CDR1 DFQATT and CDR2 SNEGSKA come from the germline V gene (reference sequence). This CDR3 spans 17 amino acids. After removal of 2 bases from V and 4 bases from J, the junction contained 14 bases not matched to a gene. CDR3 DNA sequence: TGCAGTGCTAGAACTAGCGGTAGAAGGAATTTGCCAGATACGCAGTATTTT. Translating gives CSARTSGRRNLPDTQYF.

This clonotype has a count of ten or more. This chain links TRBV2 with TRBJ2-5, with 7 positions matching TRBD2. V lost 6 bases and J lost 6; bases outside the gene matches: 7. Germline V gene sequence: CDR1 SNHLY, CDR2 FYNNEI. The CDR3 consists of 13 residues. The CDR3 coding sequence is TGTGCCAGCAGCGATGGACTAGAGAAGACCCAGTACTTC. Translation: CASSDGLEKTQYF. Full variable domain (remainder filled in from reference TRBV2 and TRBJ2-5): EPEVTQTPSHQVTQMGQEVILRCVPISNHLYFYWYRQILGQKVEFLVSFYNNEISEKSEIFDDQFSVERPDGSNFTLKIRSTKLEDSAMYFCASSDGLEKTQYFGPGTRLLVL.

Regarding this clonotype: A read error may explain this, as a much larger clone is one base away. No conserved phenylalanine or tryptophan ends this CDR3, so it is likely a read error. Written as DNA, the CDR3 is TGTGCCAGCAGCTTAATGGAGAGCTCCTACAATGAGCAGTTCGTC. Translation: CASSLMESSYNEQFV. The J gene is TRBJ2-1, the V gene TRBV11-2; D is uncertain. The CDR3 is 15 amino acids. V was clipped by 2 bases and J by 0 bases, with 8 bases between them. Germline V CDR1 and CDR2: SGHAT, FQNNGV.

The table lists this clonotype with many counts. This chain connects TRBV20-1 to TRBJ1-1, with 11 bases fitting TRBD1. V trimming: 6 bases; J trimming: 5 bases; junction bases outside the gene matches: 8. The CDR3 totals 14 residues. Germline CDR1 DFQATT, CDR2 SNEGSKA (reference sequence). In DNA, the CDR3 is TGCAGTGCGGCCTGGACAGGGGGCGGGACTGAAGCTTTCTTT. It codes for CSAAWTGGGTEAFF.

In this sample, this clonotype is medium-sized. V usage is TRBV5-1 and J usage is TRBJ2-7; D remains ambiguous. This CDR3 has 15 residues. Trimming took off 0 bases at V and 4 bases at J, with 14 bases between the two ends. The germline gives CDR1 SGHRS, CDR2 YFSETQ. CDR3 DNA sequence: TGCGCCAGCAGCTTGGAGGTCCCCTTCGGGTACGAGCAGTACTTC. Translated: CASSLEVPFGYEQYF.

In this sample, this clonotype turned up many times. The chain recombines TRBV25-1 with TRBJ2-1; 9 bases align to TRBD1. The CDR3 extends over 15 amino acids. The trim removed 3 bases at V and 4 bases at J, leaving 4 bases unmatched. From germline, CDR1 is MGHDK and CDR2 SYGVNS. Here the CDR3 reads CASSEWTGVYNEQFF. CDR3 sequence (DNA): TGTGCCAGCAGTGAGTGGACAGGGGTATACAATGAGCAGTTCTTC.

This clonotype is medium-sized (0.01 to 0.1%) by share. The chain is built from TRBV30 and TRBJ1-1; tentative D call: TRBD1 (6 bases). The CDR3 runs to 14 residues. The germline V gene encodes CDR1 GTSNPN and CDR2 SVGIG (reference sequence). Trimming cost V 4 bases and J 7 bases, with 19 bases left between them. For the CDR3, the DNA is TGTGCCTGGAAATACCTCGGGGGGGCGGATGAAGCTTTCTTT. This sequence encodes CAWKYLGGADEAFF.